Below are 31 T cell receptor beta chains sequenced from a single sample in a study of CD8+ T cells in alopecia areata. Following RNA extraction, reverse transcription yielded cDNA that acted as the sequencing template. Data came from immunoSEQ multiplex PCR; TCRdb stores just in-frame clones and leaves some out. The sample includes about 180,000 clones, about half of them seen just once. As to treatment: oral pan-JAK inhibitor, 5-10 mg twice daily. The starting material was CD8+ T cells sorted from blood, obtained at week 52, from a patient treated with tofacitinib. The receptors shown here come from a human donor with alopecia areata.

This sequence joins TRBV9 and TRBJ2-5, with 8 bases identical to TRBD2. V lost 4 bases and J lost 5; bases outside the gene matches: 10. The CDR3 is 15 amino acids. Germline V gene lookup returns CDR1 SGDLS and CDR2 YYNGEE. CDR3 protein: CASSPQAGAGETQYF. In nucleotides, the CDR3 is TGTGCCAGCAGCCCGCAAGCGGGGGCCGGGGAGACCCAGTACTTC. Using reference TRBV9 and TRBJ2-5 for the parts outside the CDR3, the full variable domain is DSGVTQTPKHLITATGQRVTLRCSPRSGDLSVYWYQQSLDQGLQFLIQYYNGEERAKGNILERFSAQQFPDLHSELNLSSLELGDSALYFCASSPQAGAGETQYFGPGTRLLVL.

This sequence joins TRBV2 and TRBJ1-2; 7 bases align to TRBD1. Germline trimming cut 7 bases from V and 3 bases from J; bases unmatched to any gene: 14. The germline gives CDR1 SNHLY, CDR2 FYNNEI. The CDR3 has 16 residues. CDR3 bases: TGTGCCAGCACTACATCCCGACAGGGTATTGACTATGGCTACACCTTC. The encoded protein is CASTTSRQGIDYGYTF. Full variable domain (remainder filled in from reference TRBV2 and TRBJ1-2): EPEVTQTPSHQVTQMGQEVILRCVPISNHLYFYWYRQILGQKVEFLVSFYNNEISEKSEIFDDQFSVERPDGSNFTLKIRSTKLEDSAMYFCASTTSRQGIDYGYTFGSGTRLTVV.

The chain carries TRBV19 and TRBJ2-5; a weak D match, TRBD1 (6 bases). In germline, CDR1 is LNHDA, CDR2 SQIVND (reference sequence). Trimming took 9 bases from V and 7 from J, leaving 18 bases between them. This CDR3 is built from 13 residues. CDR3 sequence reads: CASTRTAEGTQYF. Here the CDR3 DNA reads TGTGCCAGCACCCGGACAGCCGAAGGGACCCAGTACTTC.

This chain connects TRBV29-1 to TRBJ1-2, with 12 positions matching TRBD1. This CDR3 contains 11 residues. The ends lost 6 bases at V and 10 bases at J; junction bases unmatched: 3. Germline CDR1 is SQVTM and CDR2 is ANQGSEA. The CDR3 spells CSVGTGGDYTF. The CDR3 region has the DNA TGCAGCGTGGGGACAGGGGGCGACTACACCTTC.

The CDR3: CASSRTRGQGRYEQYF. CDR3 nucleotide sequence: TGTGCCAGCAGCAGAACCAGGGGACAGGGGCGTTACGAGCAGTACTTC. The rearrangement joins TRBV11-2 to TRBJ2-7; TRBD1 agrees at 10 bases. Per germline, CDR1 SGHAT and CDR2 FQNNGV. This CDR3 has 16 amino acids. J gave up 4 bases and V 5 bases, and 11 bases lay outside the gene matches.

On this clone itself: Within the sample, other DNA sequences also encode this same CDR3. The chain is built from TRBV29-1 and TRBJ1-1; no firm D call. Trimming removed 4 bases at V and 2 bases at J, with 5 bases between. The CDR3 extends over 11 amino acids. CDR1 is SQVTM, CDR2 ANQGSEA, per germline. This chain's CDR3 is CSVVRNTEAFF. CDR3 coding DNA: TGCAGCGTTGTCCGCAACACTGAAGCTTTCTTT.

The V and J genes are TRBV10-3 and TRBJ2-3; D may be TRBD2 (5 bases). Germline V gene data show CDR1 as ENHRY and CDR2 as SYGVKD. Trimming took 4 bases from V and 2 from J, leaving 10 bases between them. There are 14 residues in the CDR3. The CDR3 reads CAISGLASTDTQYF. The CDR3 nucleotides read TGTGCCATCAGTGGGCTAGCTTCCACAGATACGCAGTATTTT.

The V and J genes are TRBV5-1 and TRBJ2-7, with a tentative D call TRBD2 (6 bases). This CDR3 has 13 residues. Trimming pared 4 bases from V and 5 bases from J, leaving 13 bases between. CDR1 and CDR2 from the germline V gene are SGHRS and YFSETQ. Here the CDR3 DNA reads TGCGCCAGCAGCCCTTTCGGGGGAAACGAGCAGTACTTC. Translation gives CASSPFGGNEQYF.

This chain uses TRBV30 with TRBJ1-2, with D perhaps TRBD1 (6 bases). The V gene's germline CDR1 is GTSNPN and CDR2 SVGIG (reference sequence). The CDR3 loop spans 14 amino acids. The ends were cut back, 4 bases at V and 6 bases at J, with 18 bases in the middle. The CDR3 region is CAWTPPSRGDGYTF. The CDR3 region has the DNA TGTGCCTGGACCCCACCCTCCAGGGGAGATGGCTACACCTTC.

The gene calls are TRBV18 and TRBJ2-3; no definite D call. CDR3 length equals 13 residues. Germline V gene data show CDR1 as KGHSH and CDR2 as LQKENI. V lost 3 bases, J lost 2 bases, and 6 bases lay in between. CDR3 sequence (DNA): TGTGCCAGCTCACCTTCGCTCACAGATACGCAGTATTTT. Translating it yields CASSPSLTDTQYF.

This clone was seen a few times. The genes are TRBV5-6 and TRBJ2-7, with D perhaps matching TRBD1 (5 bases). CDR1 and CDR2 (germline): SGHDT, YYEEEE. The CDR3 loop spans 14 amino acids. The ends were cut back, 4 bases at V and 0 bases at J, with 11 bases in the middle. This chain's CDR3 is CASSTWGSSYEQYF. For the CDR3, the DNA is TGTGCCAGCAGCACCTGGGGCTCCTCCTACGAGCAGTACTTC.

This rearrangement joins TRBV29-1 to TRBJ1-2; D possibly corresponds to TRBD1 (6 bases). CDR3 length: 11 residues. Trimming took 5 bases from V and 7 from J, leaving 11 bases between them. From germline, CDR1 is SQVTM and CDR2 ANQGSEA. DNA for the CDR3: TGCAGCGTTAAAACAGGGAGTGGCTACACCTTC. It encodes CSVKTGSGYTF.

This clone was picked up a small number of times. J is TRBJ1-4 and V is TRBV29-1; D is undetermined. Trimming left V 7 bases short and J 8 bases short, with 14 bases between. The CDR3 spans 12 residues. Germline lookup yields CDR1 SQVTM and CDR2 ANQGSEA. CDR3: CSAIGEEEKLFF. CDR3 coding DNA: TGCAGCGCCATCGGCGAGGAGGAAAAACTGTTTTTT.

This clone was detected only once. The rearrangement uses TRBV11-2 and TRBJ2-5, with D unresolved. The CDR3 covers 11 residues. Germline CDR1 SGHAT, CDR2 FQNNGV. Between the trimmed V and J ends, which lost 3 bases and 9 bases, there was a span of 8 bases. The CDR3 coding sequence is TGTGCCAGCAGCTTCCCAGTACCCCAGTACTTC. Translating it yields CASSFPVPQYF.

CDR3 protein: CASSYGEATQYF. The CDR3 nucleotides are TGTGCCAGCAGTTACGGGGAAGCGACCCAGTACTTC. The chain uses TRBV6-5 and TRBJ2-5, with D unresolved. The germline V gene has CDR1 MNHEY and CDR2 SVGAGI. The ends were cut back, 2 bases at V and 7 bases at J, with 8 bases in the middle. There are 12 residues in the CDR3.

This clone turned up a few times. This chain joins TRBV29-1 and TRBJ1-2; D remains unclear. This CDR3 is 13 amino acids long. Germline CDR1 and CDR2: SQVTM and ANQGSEA. V lost 3 bases and J lost 8, with 16 bases in between. CDR3 loop: CSVDWVVDWGYTF. The CDR3 DNA sequence: TGCAGCGTTGATTGGGTAGTGGATTGGGGCTACACCTTC.

The chain has TRBV19 and TRBJ1-2, with TRBD1 matching over 9 bases. Per the germline V gene, CDR1 is LNHDA and CDR2 is SQIVND (reference sequence). With 0 bases clipped from V and 6 bases from J, the junction kept 2 bases outside the gene matches. This CDR3 is built from 14 residues. The CDR3: CASSIEGQGNGYTF. In DNA, the CDR3 is TGTGCCAGTAGTATAGAGGGACAGGGAAATGGCTACACCTTC.

The CDR3 loop reads CASSYEGGGTDTQYF. The CDR3 nucleotides are TGTGCCAGCAGCTATGAGGGGGGAGGGACAGATACGCAGTATTTT. This chain joins TRBV7-2 and TRBJ2-3, with D perhaps matching TRBD2 (7 bases). CDR1 SGHTA and CDR2 FQGNSA come from the germline V gene. V lost 4 bases to trimming and J lost 3 bases, with 14 bases between them. There are 15 residues in the CDR3. The variable domain in full, with the rest retrieved from reference TRBV7-2 and TRBJ2-3, is GAGVSQSPSNKVTEKGKDVELRCDPISGHTALYWYRQSLGQGLEFLIYFQGNSAPDKSGLPSDRFSAERTGGSVSTLTIQRTQQEDSAVYLCASSYEGGGTDTQYFGPGTRLTVL.

This clone was recorded a few times. The chain has TRBV29-1 and TRBJ2-1; D is tentatively TRBD1 or TRBD2 (5 bases each). The V gene lost 2 bases and the J gene lost 9 bases, with 8 bases spanning the gap. Germline CDR1 and CDR2: SQVTM and ANQGSEA. This CDR3 region has 11 residues. This chain's CDR3 is CSVEWDGEQFF. In nucleotides, the CDR3 is TGCAGCGTTGAATGGGACGGTGAGCAGTTCTTC.

This clone was counted only a few times. This chain joins TRBV28 and TRBJ2-3; no definite D call. The CDR3 has 14 amino acids. Trimming pared 6 bases from V and 1 base from J, leaving 11 bases between. Germline V gene lookup returns CDR1 MDHEN and CDR2 SYDVKM. DNA for the CDR3: TGTGCCAGCAGATCTCGGTGGGGCACAGATACGCAGTATTTT. Translated: CASRSRWGTDTQYF.

There are a few counts of this clone. The CDR3 spells CSVAASDNEQFF. CDR3 sequence (DNA): TGCAGCGTTGCCGCTTCGGATAATGAGCAGTTCTTC. V gene TRBV29-1 combines with J gene TRBJ2-1; D gene ambiguous. Germline assignment: CDR1 SQVTM and CDR2 ANQGSEA. The CDR3 runs 12 residues. Trimming pared 4 bases from V and 7 bases from J, leaving 11 bases between.

CDR3 residues: CAWASPEAFF. The CDR3 DNA is TGTGCCTGGGCGTCTCCTGAAGCTTTCTTT. V is TRBV30 and J is TRBJ1-1; D call uncertain. The CDR3 sequence is 10 residues long. Per germline, CDR1 GTSNPN and CDR2 SVGIG (reference sequence). V was trimmed by 5 bases and J by 6 bases, leaving 7 bases between them. Based on the CDR3 plus reference TRBV30 and TRBJ1-1, the full variable domain is SQTIHQWPATLVQPVGSPLSLECTVEGTSNPNLYWYRQAAGRGLQLLFYSVGIGQISSEVPQNLSASRPQDRQFILSSKKLLLSDSGFYLCAWASPEAFFGQGTRLTVV.

The V call is TRBV6-1, the J call TRBJ1-2; D perhaps matches TRBD1 (6 bases). The CDR3 has 14 residues. V dropped 5 bases and J dropped 5 bases, with 15 bases sitting between them. Per germline, CDR1 MNHNS and CDR2 SASEGT. CDR3 amino acids: CASSYGGVQYGYTF. The CDR3 nucleotides are TGTGCCAGCAGTTATGGGGGCGTTCAGTATGGCTACACCTTC.

This chain connects TRBV5-6 to TRBJ2-2; D not resolved. CDR3 length equals 12 residues. V was trimmed by 4 bases and J by 6 bases, leaving 7 bases between them. CDR1 and CDR2 (germline): SGHDT, YYEEEE. The CDR3 region is CASSPFSGELFF. The CDR3 region has the DNA TGTGCCAGCAGCCCTTTTTCCGGGGAGCTGTTTTTT.

The chain links TRBV6-5 to TRBJ2-6; D remains unclear. There are 15 residues in the CDR3. Deletions cut 4 bases from V and 1 base from J, with 8 bases between. Germline CDR1 reads MNHEY; CDR2 reads SVGAGI. The CDR3 DNA reads TGTGCCAGCAGTTGGCAGGTGTCTGGGGCCAACGTCCTGACTTTC. Encoded protein: CASSWQVSGANVLTF.

This sequence joins TRBV5-1 and TRBJ2-1; 7 nucleotides align to TRBD1. Germline V lookup: CDR1 SGHRS, CDR2 YFSETQ. The CDR3 spans 15 residues. Trimming at V came to 3 bases and at J to 0 bases, leaving 3 bases not matched to a gene. The CDR3 sequence: CASSSTGVSYNEQFF. CDR3 sequence (DNA): TGCGCCAGCAGCTCTACAGGGGTCTCCTACAATGAGCAGTTCTTC.

This chain connects TRBV15 to TRBJ2-1; weak D call: TRBD2 (7 bases). The germline gives CDR1 LNHNV, CDR2 YYDKDF (reference sequence). This CDR3 region has 14 residues. V gave up 5 bases and J gave up 5 bases, with 13 bases separating them. CDR3 region: CATSPGGPNNEQFF. In DNA form, the CDR3 reads TGTGCCACCAGCCCCGGGGGGCCGAACAATGAGCAGTTCTTC.

This clone was seen a single time. This chain joins TRBV7-3 and TRBJ2-2; tentative D call: TRBD2 (5 bases). Per germline, CDR1 SGHTA and CDR2 FQGTGA. V shed 5 bases and J shed 7 bases, with 17 bases lying between them. The CDR3 is 15 amino acids. The CDR3 loop reads CASSQELANSGELFF. The CDR3 DNA is TGTGCCAGCAGCCAAGAGTTAGCGAATAGCGGGGAGCTGTTTTTT.

The V call is TRBV29-1, the J call TRBJ1-4, with D unclear. Germline CDR1 SQVTM, CDR2 ANQGSEA. The CDR3 runs to 14 residues. V dropped 2 bases and J dropped 5 bases, with 12 bases sitting between them. The CDR3 nucleotides read TGCAGCGTTGAATCTGCGGTCCTCAATGAAAAACTGTTTTTT. Translation gives CSVESAVLNEKLFF.

The rearrangement joins TRBV10-3 to TRBJ2-2; 9 nucleotides align to TRBD1. Germline V gives CDR1 ENHRY, CDR2 SYGVKD. The CDR3 covers 16 residues. Trimming at V came to 7 bases and at J to 4 bases, leaving 10 bases not matched to a gene. The CDR3 bases are TGTGCCATCACCTCCCCCGGACAGGGGCCCACCGGGGAGCTGTTTTTT. This codes for CAITSPGQGPTGELFF.

The CDR3 region has the DNA TGCAGCGTTGAGAGCTCTGGAAACACCATATATTTT. Amino acids: CSVESSGNTIYF. This chain links TRBV29-1 with TRBJ1-3; D ambiguous. Trimming took 3 bases from V and 0 from J, leaving 3 bases between them. Germline CDR1 is SQVTM and CDR2 is ANQGSEA. The CDR3 loop spans 12 amino acids.